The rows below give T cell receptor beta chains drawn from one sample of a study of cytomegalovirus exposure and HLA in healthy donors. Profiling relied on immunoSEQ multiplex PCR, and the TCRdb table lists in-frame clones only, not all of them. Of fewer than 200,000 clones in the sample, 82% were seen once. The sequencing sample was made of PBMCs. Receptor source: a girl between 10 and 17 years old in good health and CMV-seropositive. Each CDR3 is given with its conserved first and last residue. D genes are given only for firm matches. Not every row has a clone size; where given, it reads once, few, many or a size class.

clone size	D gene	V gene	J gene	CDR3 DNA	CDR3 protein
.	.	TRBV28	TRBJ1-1	TGTGCCAGCAGTTTAGTGGGACTCGCAAACACTGAAGCTTTCTTT	CASSLVGLANTEAFF
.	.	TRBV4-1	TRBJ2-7	TGCGCCAGCAGCCCTCGGACAGTAGCCTACGAGCAGTACTTC	CASSPRTVAYEQYF
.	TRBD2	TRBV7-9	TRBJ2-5	TGTGCCAGCAGTCTGAACGGCCTAGCGGGGACCCAAGAGACCCAGTACTTC	CASSLNGLAGTQETQYF
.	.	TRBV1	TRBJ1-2	TGCACCAGCAGCCAAGGGGGCGGCTACACCTTC	CTSSQGGGYTF
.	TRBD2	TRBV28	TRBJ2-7	TGTGCCAGCAGCCCCGCAGGGCGGGGGGGCCGCAGGGGCGAGCAGTACTTC	CASSPAGRGGRRGEQYF
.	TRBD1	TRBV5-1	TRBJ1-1	TGCGCCAGCAGCGAGGACAGGGGGCTGGTCACTGAAGCTTTCTTT	CASSEDRGLVTEAFF
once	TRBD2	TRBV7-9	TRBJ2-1	TGTGCCAGCAGCTTAGCGTCTAGCGGGAGGGATGAGCAGTTCTTC	CASSLASSGRDEQFF
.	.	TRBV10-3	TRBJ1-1	TGTGCCATCAGTGATAGGGGGAATGGTTTGAACACTGAAGCTTTCTTT	CAISDRGNGLNTEAFF
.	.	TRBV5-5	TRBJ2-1	TGTGCCAGCAGCACCGCAGGCCTGGAAGGGTTCTTC	CASSTAGLEGFF
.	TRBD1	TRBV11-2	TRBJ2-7	TGTGCCAGCAGCTTAGATCTCGGGACAGGGGCTTACGAGCAGTACTTC	CASSLDLGTGAYEQYF
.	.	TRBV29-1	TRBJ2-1	TGCAGCGTTGACGGGGTGGAAGGCTCCTACAATGAGCAGTTCTTC	CSVDGVEGSYNEQFF
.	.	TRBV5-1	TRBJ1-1	TGCGCCAGCACACCTCGGGGGAACACTGAAGCTTTCTTT	CASTPRGNTEAFF
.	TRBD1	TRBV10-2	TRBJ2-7	TGCGCCAGCAGTGGATGGAACAGGGGAGTCTACGAGCAGTACTTC	CASSGWNRGVYEQYF
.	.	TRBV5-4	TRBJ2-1	TGTGCCAGCAGCTTCGAAGCCGGGACTCAACAGAACAATGAGCAGTTCTTC	CASSFEAGTQQNNEQFF
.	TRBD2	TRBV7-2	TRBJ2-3	TGTGCCAGCAGCCCGGGGGGGCCTAGCACAGATACGCAGTATTTT	CASSPGGPSTDTQYF
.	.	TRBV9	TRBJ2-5	TGTGCCAGCAGCGTAGGGGCCCGCGCCGAGACCCAGTACTTC	CASSVGARAETQYF
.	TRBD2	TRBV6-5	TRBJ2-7	TGTGCCAGCAGTTACTCCAGGGACTACCATTCCTACGAGCAGTACTTC	CASSYSRDYHSYEQYF
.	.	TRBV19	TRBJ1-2	TGTGCCAGTAGCGCCAGCGCGACTAACTATGGCTACACCTTC	CASSASATNYGYTF
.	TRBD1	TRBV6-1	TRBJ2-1	TGTGCCAGCAGTCCGACAGGGGGCTACAATGAGCAGTTCTTC	CASSPTGGYNEQFF
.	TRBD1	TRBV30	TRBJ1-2	TGTGCCTGGAGGGGAGGTGTTGCCAGGGGGTACGAGAACTATGGCTACACCTTC	CAWRGGVARGYENYGYTF
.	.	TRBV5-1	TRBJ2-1	TGCGCCAGCAGGCCTCTACCGGACAGCCTAAGCTCCTACAATGAGCAGTTCTTC	CASRPLPDSLSSYNEQFF
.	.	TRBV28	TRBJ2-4	TGTGCCAGCAGCTGGATCCCAGGCGTAGCCAAAAACATTCAGTACTTC	CASSWIPGVAKNIQYF
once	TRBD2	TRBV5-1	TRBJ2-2	TGCGCCAGCAGCTTCGACCCGGCCGGGAGGTTCCGCACCGGGGAGCTGTTTTTT	CASSFDPAGRFRTGELFF
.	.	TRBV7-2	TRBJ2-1	TGTGCCAGCAGCCTATCCTCGGGGTTTAGTGAGCAGTTCTTC	CASSLSSGFSEQFF
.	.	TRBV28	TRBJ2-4	TGTGCCAGCAGTTTAGGTGGAGACAGTCGGGACATTCAGTACTTC	CASSLGGDSRDIQYF
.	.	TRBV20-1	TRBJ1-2	TGCAGTGCTACCGGTTTTATCTACTACACCTTC	CSATGFIYYTF
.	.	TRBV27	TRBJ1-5	TGTGCCAGCACGACAGCTTATAGCAATCAGCCCCAGCATTTT	CASTTAYSNQPQHF
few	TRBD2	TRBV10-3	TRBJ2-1	TGTGCCATCCAAGATTCTAGCGGCCTCCCAAATGAGCAGTTCTTC	CAIQDSSGLPNEQFF
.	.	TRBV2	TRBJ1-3	TGTGCCAGCACTATGACAGTGCCCTCTGGAAACACCATATATTTT	CASTMTVPSGNTIYF
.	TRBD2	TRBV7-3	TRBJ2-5	TGTGCCAGCAGCCATCCAGGGAGGGGAGAGACCCAGTACTTC	CASSHPGRGETQYF
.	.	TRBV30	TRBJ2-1	TGTGCCTGGAGTGTAGGGGGAGCCTACAATGAGCAGTTCTTC	CAWSVGGAYNEQFF
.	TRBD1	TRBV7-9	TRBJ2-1	TGTGCCAGCAGCTCGGACAGGGGGTCCTACAATGAGCAGTTCTTC	CASSSDRGSYNEQFF
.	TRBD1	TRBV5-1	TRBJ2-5	TGCGCCAGCAGCCAGGGACAGCAAGAGACCCAGTACTTC	CASSQGQQETQYF
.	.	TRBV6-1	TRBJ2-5	TGTGCCACCACTCCTAATCCCCGAAGAGAGACCCAGTACTTC	CATTPNPRRETQYF
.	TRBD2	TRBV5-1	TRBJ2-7	TGCGCCAGCAGCTCAGGACTAGCGGGAGTCGAGCAGTACTTC	CASSSGLAGVEQYF
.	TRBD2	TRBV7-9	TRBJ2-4	TGTGCCAGCAGCAGCACCCGGGGGGGCTTAACCAAAAACATTCAGTACTTC	CASSSTRGGLTKNIQYF
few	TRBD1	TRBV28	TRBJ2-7	TGTGCCAGCAGTTTAGTCGGACAGGGGGGCCACGAGCAGTACTTC	CASSLVGQGGHEQYF
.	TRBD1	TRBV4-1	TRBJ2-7	TGCGCCAGCAGCCAAGTAGGGACAGGGGGCTACGAGCAGTACTTC	CASSQVGTGGYEQYF
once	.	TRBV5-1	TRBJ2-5	TGCGCCAGCAGCTACGGGGGAATGGAGACCCAGTACTTC	CASSYGGMETQYF
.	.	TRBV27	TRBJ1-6	TGTGCCAGCAGTTTACTCCGTAATTCACCCCTCCACTTT	CASSLLRNSPLHF
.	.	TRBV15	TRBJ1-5	TGTGCCACCAGCAGAGACCGGGGGGCTTCTCAGCCCCAGCATTTT	CATSRDRGASQPQHF
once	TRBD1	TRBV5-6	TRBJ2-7	TGTGCCAGCAGCACCGGGACAGGGGTCGCCTACGAGCAGTACTTC	CASSTGTGVAYEQYF
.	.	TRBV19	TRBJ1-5	TGTGCCAGTAGTATGGGGGACATTTTACAGCCCCAGCATTTT	CASSMGDILQPQHF
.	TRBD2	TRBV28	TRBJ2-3	TGTGCCAGCAGTTCAGGGACTAGCGGGAGGGCTGGAGATACGCAGTATTTT	CASSSGTSGRAGDTQYF
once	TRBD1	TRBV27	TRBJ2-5	TGTGCCAGCAGGACGACCTCCGGGACAGGGGGCGGTGAGACCCAGTACTTC	CASRTTSGTGGGETQYF
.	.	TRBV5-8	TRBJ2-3	TGTGCCAGCAGCTTGTTTGGGGGCAAGGGGACAGATACGCAGTATTTT	CASSLFGGKGTDTQYF
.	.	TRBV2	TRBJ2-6	TGTGCCAGCAGTCTAATCTCTGGGGCCAACGTCCTGACTTTC	CASSLISGANVLTF
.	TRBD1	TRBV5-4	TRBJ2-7	TGTGCCAGCAGCTCTCTTACGGGACAGGGATACGAGCAGTACTTC	CASSSLTGQGYEQYF
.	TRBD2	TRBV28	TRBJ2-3	TGTGCCAGCAGTTTCGGGACTAGCGGGAGTGGGGTCCTTAGCACAGATACGCAGTATTTT	CASSFGTSGSGVLSTDTQYF
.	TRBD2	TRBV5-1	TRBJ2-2	TGCGCCAGCAGCTTTTTAGCGGGGGTGAACACCGGGGAGCTGTTTTTT	CASSFLAGVNTGELFF
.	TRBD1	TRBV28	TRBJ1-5	TGTGCCAGCAGCCGAACGAGACAGGGGGCTCAGCCCCAGCATTTT	CASSRTRQGAQPQHF
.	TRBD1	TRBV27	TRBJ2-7	TGTGCCAGCAGTCTTAACCGGGACAGGGGCTACGAGCAGTACTTC	CASSLNRDRGYEQYF
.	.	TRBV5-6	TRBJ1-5	TGTGCCAGCAGTAGGGGGTCTCGACAGCCCCAGCATTTT	CASSRGSRQPQHF